This TCR beta chain derives from a study of T cells in women clearing cervical HPV infection. Assay used: immunoSEQ multiplex PCR; TCRdb lists only in-frame clones, some missing. This sample carries about 30,000 clones, with around 19% going to the ten biggest clones. Concerning this clone: The read terminates 3 residues before the CDR3 end, so the remaining end is supplied by the germline J gene.

Germline trimming cut 6 bases from V and 6 bases from J; bases unmatched to any gene: 4. CDR3 length equals 13 residues. Germline V gene data show CDR1 as WNHNN and CDR2 as SYGVQD (reference sequence). Sequenced input: blood buffy coat. The source of this sequence is a woman aged 18-70 years with a cervical HPV16 infection that either progressed to CIN3+ or cleared (not recorded which). This chain uses TRBV10-1 with TRBJ2-2; 7 bases match TRBD2. The DNA read from the CDR3 is TGCGCCAGCAGCGGCGGGAGCGCCGGGGAG. Its translation is CASSGGSAGE. The whole CDR3 sequence reads CASSGGSAGELFF.